Described below is a single T cell receptor beta chain sequence and its context. As processed by the authors: It was from reference gene primer amplification that nucleated cell counts were estimated. Here immunoSEQ multiplex PCR was the method, and the copy in TCRdb shows in-frame clones only, minus some. V and J calls and clone size are those listed in that table; D and trimming were worked out from the DNA. The table has about 92,000 clones, around 85% seen once. Followed longitudinally, the Seattle patients had been enrolled during active infection. The sample belongs to a study of blood T cell repertoires in COVID-19. Overall study context: Samples taken during acute and convalescent COVID-19 were collected in the United States, Italy and Spain. The cDNA or gDNA used as material had been derived from T cells, B-cell-depleted T cells, or PBMCs.

This clonotype was obtained from a woman between 55 and 75 years old with COVID-19, enrolled during active disease. Sequencing used peripheral blood.

DNA of the CDR3: TGTGCCAGCAGCTTAGATTACGGGGGGGGCTTCTACGAGCAGTACTTC. As protein: CASSLDYGGGFYEQYF. The chain has TRBV11-3 and TRBJ2-7; TRBD2 matches 8 bases. The CDR3 runs to 16 residues. Per the germline V gene, CDR1 is SGHNT and CDR2 is YENEEA. V lost 0 bases and J lost 3; bases outside the gene matches: 7.